This TCR beta chain was found in a study of CD8+ T cells in alopecia areata. General study points: Links between baseline CD8+ expansion and response need larger treated cohorts. Within the top 100, expanded CD8+ clones significantly decreased with tofacitinib, as did scalp clonality.

Remarks on this clone: The antigen remains undetermined.

The ends were cut back, 1 base at V and 4 bases at J, with 7 bases in the middle. The CDR3 spans 13 residues. The germline V gene has CDR1 SGHAT and CDR2 FQDESV (reference sequence). RNA, once extracted, was reverse transcribed into cDNA for use as the sequencing template. The protocol was immunoSEQ multiplex PCR, while the TCRdb copy is restricted to in-frame clones and leaves out a portion. The sample carries over 100,000 clones, around 56% recorded once. Treatment reported: oral pan-JAK inhibitor, 5-10 mg twice daily. This sequence joins TRBV11-1 and TRBJ1-1; D not resolved. This receptor was identified in a human donor with alopecia areata. This material consisted of CD4+ T cells sorted from blood, taken at week 4, from a patient treated with tofacitinib. The CDR3 loop is CASSLDRPTEAFF. CDR3 sequence (DNA): TGTGCCAGCAGCTTAGATCGGCCCACTGAAGCTTTCTTT.